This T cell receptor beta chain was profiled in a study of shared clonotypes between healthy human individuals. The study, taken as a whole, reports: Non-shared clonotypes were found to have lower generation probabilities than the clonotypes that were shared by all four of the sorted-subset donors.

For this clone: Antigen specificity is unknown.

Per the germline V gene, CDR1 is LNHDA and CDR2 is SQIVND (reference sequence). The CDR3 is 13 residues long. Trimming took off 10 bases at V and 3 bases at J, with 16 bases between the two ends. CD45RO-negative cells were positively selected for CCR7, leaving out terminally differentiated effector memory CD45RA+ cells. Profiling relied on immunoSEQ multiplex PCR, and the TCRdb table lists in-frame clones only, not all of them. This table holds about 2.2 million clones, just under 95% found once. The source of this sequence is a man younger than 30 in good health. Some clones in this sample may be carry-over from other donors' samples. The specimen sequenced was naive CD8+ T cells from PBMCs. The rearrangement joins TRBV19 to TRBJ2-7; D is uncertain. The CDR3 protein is CATRDMGGYEQYF. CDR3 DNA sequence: TGTGCCACGCGTGACATGGGCGGCTACGAGCAGTACTTC.